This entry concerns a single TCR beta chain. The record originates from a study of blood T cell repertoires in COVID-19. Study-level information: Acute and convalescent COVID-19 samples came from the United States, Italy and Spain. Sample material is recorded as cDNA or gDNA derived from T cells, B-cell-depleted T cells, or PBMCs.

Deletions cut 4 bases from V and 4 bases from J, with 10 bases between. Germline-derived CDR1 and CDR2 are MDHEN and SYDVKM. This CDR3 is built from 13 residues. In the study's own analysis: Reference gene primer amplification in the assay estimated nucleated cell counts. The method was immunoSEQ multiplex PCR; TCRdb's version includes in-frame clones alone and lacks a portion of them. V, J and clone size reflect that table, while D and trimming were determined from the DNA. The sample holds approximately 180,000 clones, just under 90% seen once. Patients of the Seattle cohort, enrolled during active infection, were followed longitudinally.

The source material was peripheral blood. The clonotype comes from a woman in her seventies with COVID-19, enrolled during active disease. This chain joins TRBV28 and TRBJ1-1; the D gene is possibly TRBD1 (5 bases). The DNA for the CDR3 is TGTGCCAGCAGTTGGAGGGGTACCACTGAAGCTTTCTTT. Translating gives CASSWRGTTEAFF. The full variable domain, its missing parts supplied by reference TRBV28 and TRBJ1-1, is DVKVTQSSRYLVKRTGEKVFLECVQDMDHENMFWYRQDPGLGLRLIYFSYDVKMKEKGDIPEGYSVSREKKERFSLILESASTNQTSMYLCASSWRGTTEAFFGQGTRLTVV.